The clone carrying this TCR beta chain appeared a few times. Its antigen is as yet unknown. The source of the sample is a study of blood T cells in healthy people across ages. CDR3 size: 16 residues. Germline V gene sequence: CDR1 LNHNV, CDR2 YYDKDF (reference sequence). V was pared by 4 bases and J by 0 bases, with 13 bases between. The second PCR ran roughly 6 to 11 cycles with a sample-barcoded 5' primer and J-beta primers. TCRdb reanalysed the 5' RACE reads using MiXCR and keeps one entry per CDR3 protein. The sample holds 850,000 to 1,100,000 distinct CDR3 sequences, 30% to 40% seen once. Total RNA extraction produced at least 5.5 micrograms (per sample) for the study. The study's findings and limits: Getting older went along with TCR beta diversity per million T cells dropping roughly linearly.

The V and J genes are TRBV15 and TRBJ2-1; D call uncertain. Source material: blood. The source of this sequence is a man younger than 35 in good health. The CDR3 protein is CATSTSDASSYNEQFF. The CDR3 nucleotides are TGTGCCACCAGCACGTCGGACGCGAGCTCCTACAATGAGCAGTTCTTC.